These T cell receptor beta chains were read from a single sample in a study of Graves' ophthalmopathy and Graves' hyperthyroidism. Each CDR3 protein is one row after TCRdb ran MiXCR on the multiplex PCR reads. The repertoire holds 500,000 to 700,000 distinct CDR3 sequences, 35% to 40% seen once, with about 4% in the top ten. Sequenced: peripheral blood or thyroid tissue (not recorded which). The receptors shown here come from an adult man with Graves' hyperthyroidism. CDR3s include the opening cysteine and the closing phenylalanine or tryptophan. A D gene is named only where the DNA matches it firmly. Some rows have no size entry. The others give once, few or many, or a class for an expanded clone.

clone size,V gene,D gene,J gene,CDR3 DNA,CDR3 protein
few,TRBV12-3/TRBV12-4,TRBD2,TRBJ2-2,TGTGCCAGCAGTTTTGTGGGTGGGAGGGCGAACACCGGGGAGCTGTTTTTT,CASSFVGGRANTGELFF
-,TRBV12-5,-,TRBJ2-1,TGTGCTAGTGGGGCCTTGTACAATGAGCAGTTCTTC,CASGALYNEQFF
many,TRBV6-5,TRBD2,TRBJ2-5,TGTGCCAGCAGTTACTCGACGGCTAGCGGGGAGCAAGAGACCCAGTACTTC,CASSYSTASGEQETQYF
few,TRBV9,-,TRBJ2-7,TGTGCCAGCTCACCGCGGTGGGCTGACGAGCAGTACTTC,CASSPRWADEQYF
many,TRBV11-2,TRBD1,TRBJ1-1,TGTGCCAGCAGCGGGCGACAGGGCTCACCTGAAGCTTTCTTT,CASSGRQGSPEAFF
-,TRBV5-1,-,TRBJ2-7,TGCGCCAGCAGCAGACAAAACGAGCAGTACTTC,CASSRQNEQYF
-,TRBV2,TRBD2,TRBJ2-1,TGTGCCAGCAGTGAGGGGGCTAGCGGGGATTACAATGAGCAGTTCTTC,CASSEGASGDYNEQFF
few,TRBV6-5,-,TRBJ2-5,TGTGCCAGCAGCCCGACCCTTTCAGGGGCGGGGACCCAGTACTTC,CASSPTLSGAGTQYF
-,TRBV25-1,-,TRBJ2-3,TGTGCCAGCAGTGAATGGGAGGGGGCAGATACGCAGTATTTT,CASSEWEGADTQYF
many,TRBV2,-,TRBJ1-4,TGTGCCAGCAGCTACGGGCAGATTAATGAAAAACTGTTTTTT,CASSYGQINEKLFF
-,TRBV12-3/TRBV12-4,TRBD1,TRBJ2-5,TGTGCCAGCACCTCCCTAGGGACAGGGCGAGAGACCCAGTACTTC,CASTSLGTGRETQYF
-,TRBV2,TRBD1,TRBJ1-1,TGTGCCAGCATTGCCGGGACAGGGAGGGGATACACTGAAGCTTTCTTT,CASIAGTGRGYTEAFF
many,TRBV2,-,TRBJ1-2,TGTGCCAGCAATGGGAGTCCCTATGGCTACACCTTC,CASNGSPYGYTF
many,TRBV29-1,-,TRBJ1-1,TGCAGCGTTCGAATAACGCAGAACACTGAAGCTTTCTTT,CSVRITQNTEAFF
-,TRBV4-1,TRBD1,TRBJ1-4,TGCGCCAGCAGCCAACCCGACAGGGGTGAAAAACTGTTTTTT,CASSQPDRGEKLFF
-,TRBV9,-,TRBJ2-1,TGCGCCAGCAGCCAAGATCCGGGTCATGAGCAGTTCTTC,CASSQDPGHEQFF
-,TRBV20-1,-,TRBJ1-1,TGCAGCGCGAACCCCGCGACGACGGGCACTGAAGCTTTCTTT,CSANPATTGTEAFF
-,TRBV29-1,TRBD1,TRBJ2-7,TGCAGCGTTGGAAGACTTGGGACAGGGGGCCGGTACGAGCAGTACTTC,CSVGRLGTGGRYEQYF
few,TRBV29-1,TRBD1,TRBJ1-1,TGCAGCGGGGACAGGGGGCACACTGAAGCTTTCTTT,CSGDRGHTEAFF
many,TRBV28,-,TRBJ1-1,TGTGCCAGCAGTTTTGCAGCCATGAACACTGAAGCTTTCTTT,CASSFAAMNTEAFF
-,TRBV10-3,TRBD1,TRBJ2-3,TGTGCCATCAGAAGACAGGGGAGCACAGATACGCAGTATTTT,CAIRRQGSTDTQYF
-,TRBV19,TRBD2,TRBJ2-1,TGTGCCAGTAGTACTAGCGGGACTACCTACAATGAGCAGTTCTTC,CASSTSGTTYNEQFF
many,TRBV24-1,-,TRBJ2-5,TGTGCCACCAGTGATGGGGGAGAGAAGACCCAGTACTTC,CATSDGGEKTQYF
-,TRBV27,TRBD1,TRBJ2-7,TGTGCCAGCAGTTTTGGGACAGCAGCCTACGAGCAGTACTTC,CASSFGTAAYEQYF